The T cell receptor beta chain under discussion was sequenced for a study of shared clonotypes between healthy human individuals. Germline V gene sequence: CDR1 MNHEY, CDR2 SVGAGI. CDR3 length equals 14 residues. Trimming took off 11 bases at V and 1 base at J, with 18 bases between the two ends. About this clone itself: Its antigen is undetermined.

Notes on the study in general: Only blood samples were collected, and tissue repertoires likely differ. Naive subsets tended to show greater estimated richness than memory subsets.

The authors ran the assay at deep level. DNA at approximately 200 ng, roughly 27,000 T cell genomes, went into sorted-subset replicate PCRs. Assay used: immunoSEQ multiplex PCR; TCRdb lists only in-frame clones, some missing. Among about 730,000 clones listed, approximately 77% were seen once. The clonotype comes from a woman in her thirties in good health. Material: memory CD4+ T cells sorted from blood. Subset meaning: CD45RA-negative fraction. This chain links TRBV6-5 with TRBJ2-7; D gene ambiguous. CDR3 loop: CAVASGLESYEQYF. The DNA of the CDR3 is TGTGCCGTGGCTAGTGGGCTCGAATCCTACGAGCAGTACTTC.